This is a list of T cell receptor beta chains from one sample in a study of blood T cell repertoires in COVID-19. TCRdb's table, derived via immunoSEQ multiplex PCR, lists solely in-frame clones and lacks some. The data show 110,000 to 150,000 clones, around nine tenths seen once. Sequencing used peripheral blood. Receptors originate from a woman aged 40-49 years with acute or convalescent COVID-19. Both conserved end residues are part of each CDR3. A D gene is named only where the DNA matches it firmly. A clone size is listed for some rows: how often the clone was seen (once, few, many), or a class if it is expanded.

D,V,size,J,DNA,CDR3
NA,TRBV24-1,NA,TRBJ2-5,TGTGCCACCAGTGATTTAGGGGTCAGGGCGGCCCAGTACTTC,CATSDLGVRAAQYF
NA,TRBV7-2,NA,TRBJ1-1,TGTGCCAGCAGCTTAATAAGGGGCACTGAAGCTTTCTTT,CASSLIRGTEAFF
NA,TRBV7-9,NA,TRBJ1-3,TGTGCCAGCAGCTTAACGGGTCCCAGCTCTGGAAACACCATATATTTT,CASSLTGPSSGNTIYF
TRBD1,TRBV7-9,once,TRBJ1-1,TGTGCCAGCAGCCTTGGGACAGGGGGGAACACTGAAGCTTTCTTT,CASSLGTGGNTEAFF
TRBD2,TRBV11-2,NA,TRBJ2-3,TGTGCCAGCAGCTTACAGCGGGGGGGGGTAGATACGCAGTATTTT,CASSLQRGGVDTQYF
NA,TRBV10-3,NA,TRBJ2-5,TGTGCCACCTCAGGAATCCAAGAGACCCAGTACTTC,CATSGIQETQYF
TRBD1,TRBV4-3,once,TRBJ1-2,TGCGCCAGCAGCTACGATGGATTCCCGGGACAGGGGGCGCAAGGCTACACCTTC,CASSYDGFPGQGAQGYTF
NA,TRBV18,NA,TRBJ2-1,TGTGCCAGCTCACCACCTTCGGGCAGGGGACACAATGAGCAGTTCTTC,CASSPPSGRGHNEQFF
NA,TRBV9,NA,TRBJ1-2,TGTGCCAGCAGCGTAGAAGCTTCTAGGATAGCCTATGGCTACACCTTC,CASSVEASRIAYGYTF
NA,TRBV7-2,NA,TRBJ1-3,TGTGCCAGCAGCCCCGCCGCAGCTGGAAACACCATATATTTT,CASSPAAAGNTIYF
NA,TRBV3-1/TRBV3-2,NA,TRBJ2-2,TGTGCCAGCAGCCAAGAAGGGGTTAAGGAGCTGTTTTTT,CASSQEGVKELFF
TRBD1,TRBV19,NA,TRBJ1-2,TGTGCCAGTAGTCTACAGGGGAAGACTGGCTACACCTTC,CASSLQGKTGYTF
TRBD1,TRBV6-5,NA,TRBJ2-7,TGTGCCAGCATTCCGACAGGGAGTCACTACGAGCAGTACTTC,CASIPTGSHYEQYF